A selection of T cell receptor beta chains follows, all from one sample in a study of blood T cells in healthy people across ages. TCRdb used MiXCR to reprocess the 5' RACE reads, holding one entry per CDR3 protein. The table includes hundreds of thousands of distinct CDR3 sequences, 30% to 45% detected once. Sequenced: blood. The receptors derive from a man aged 18-30 years in good health. Each CDR3 is given with its conserved first and last residue. Fields, in order: CDR3 DNA, CDR3 protein, J gene, clone size, V gene, D gene. A D gene is named only where the DNA matches it firmly. Size values are once, few and many counts, or a class for expanded clones, and some rows have none.

CDR3 DNA: TGCGCCAGCAGCAAAGAGATAAGGGACAGGGGGGGAGATACACAGTATTTT
CDR3 protein: CASSKEIRDRGGDTQYF
J gene: TRBJ2-3
clone size: -
V gene: TRBV23-1
D gene: TRBD1

CDR3 DNA: TGTGCCAGCAGCTTAGTGACGGCCCATGGCTACACCTTC
CDR3 protein: CASSLVTAHGYTF
J gene: TRBJ1-2
clone size: few
V gene: TRBV7-2
D gene: -

CDR3 DNA: TGTGCCAGCAGCAAACGACAGGGGCGCACAGATACGCAGTATTTT
CDR3 protein: CASSKRQGRTDTQYF
J gene: TRBJ2-3
clone size: once
V gene: TRBV7-9
D gene: TRBD1

CDR3 DNA: TGTGCCAGCAGTCCCCATTTTGGAGGGGGGAATCAGCCCCAGCATTTT
CDR3 protein: CASSPHFGGGNQPQHF
J gene: TRBJ1-5
clone size: few
V gene: TRBV12-3/TRBV12-4
D gene: -

CDR3 DNA: TGTGCCAGCAGCTTAGTCTGGAGCAACAATGAGCAGTTCTTC
CDR3 protein: CASSLVWSNNEQFF
J gene: TRBJ2-1
clone size: -
V gene: TRBV7-2
D gene: -

CDR3 DNA: TGTGCCAGCAGTTACCGACAGGCACAGCCCCAGCATTTT
CDR3 protein: CASSYRQAQPQHF
J gene: TRBJ1-5
clone size: few
V gene: TRBV2
D gene: -

CDR3 DNA: TGTGCCAGCAGCTTAGGGAGAATTAGCACATACACAGATACGCAGTATTTT
CDR3 protein: CASSLGRISTYTDTQYF
J gene: TRBJ2-3
clone size: many
V gene: TRBV7-6
D gene: -

CDR3 DNA: TGTGCCAGCAGTTACACGTTGGGGGGTTGGTATGGCTACACCTTC
CDR3 protein: CASSYTLGGWYGYTF
J gene: TRBJ1-2
clone size: -
V gene: TRBV6-5
D gene: -

CDR3 DNA: TGTGCCAGCAGCGACAGGGACGCAGATACGCAGTATTTT
CDR3 protein: CASSDRDADTQYF
J gene: TRBJ2-3
clone size: -
V gene: TRBV6-6
D gene: TRBD1

CDR3 DNA: TGCAGTGCTAGCCAGGGAGGGGGGCCACCGAGTGAAAAACTGTTTTTT
CDR3 protein: CSASQGGGPPSEKLFF
J gene: TRBJ1-4
clone size: once
V gene: TRBV20-1
D gene: -

CDR3 DNA: TGTGCCAGCTCACCCGAAATTACTAGCGGGGTAACGGATACGCAGTATTTT
CDR3 protein: CASSPEITSGVTDTQYF
J gene: TRBJ2-3
clone size: -
V gene: TRBV18
D gene: TRBD2

CDR3 DNA: TGCGCCAGCAGCTGGGGGAACACCGGGGAGCTGTTTTTT
CDR3 protein: CASSWGNTGELFF
J gene: TRBJ2-2
clone size: few
V gene: TRBV5-1
D gene: -

CDR3 DNA: TGCAGTGCCACCGGGACGGTCGGTAGTCAGCCCCAGCATTTT
CDR3 protein: CSATGTVGSQPQHF
J gene: TRBJ1-5
clone size: few
V gene: TRBV20-1
D gene: -

CDR3 DNA: TGTGCCAGCAGTTCCAGGACAGCCTATAAGTCACCCCTCCACTTT
CDR3 protein: CASSSRTAYKSPLHF
J gene: TRBJ1-6
clone size: -
V gene: TRBV12-3/TRBV12-4
D gene: -

CDR3 DNA: TGTGCCAGCAGCCAAAGGAGGACAGGAGGCACAGATACGCAGTATTTT
CDR3 protein: CASSQRRTGGTDTQYF
J gene: TRBJ2-3
clone size: few
V gene: TRBV14
D gene: TRBD1

CDR3 DNA: TGTGCCAGCAGTGCGAGGGAGGGAACAGATACGCAGTATTTT
CDR3 protein: CASSAREGTDTQYF
J gene: TRBJ2-3
clone size: few
V gene: TRBV28
D gene: TRBD2

CDR3 DNA: TGTGCCAGCAGTGAATACGGGACTAGGGGTTCGGATACGCAGTATTTT
CDR3 protein: CASSEYGTRGSDTQYF
J gene: TRBJ2-3
clone size: -
V gene: TRBV12-3/TRBV12-4
D gene: TRBD2

CDR3 DNA: TGTGCCAGCTCACCCTCTTCGGGAGATTCACCCCTCCACTTT
CDR3 protein: CASSPSSGDSPLHF
J gene: TRBJ1-6
clone size: few
V gene: TRBV18
D gene: -

CDR3 DNA: TGCGCCAGCAGCCAAGACAGGGTAACGGGGGAGCAGTACTTC
CDR3 protein: CASSQDRVTGEQYF
J gene: TRBJ2-7
clone size: -
V gene: TRBV4-3
D gene: -

CDR3 DNA: TGTGCCAGCAGCGTAGAAGGGACAGGGGCTGGGGCCAACGTCCTGACTTTC
CDR3 protein: CASSVEGTGAGANVLTF
J gene: TRBJ2-6
clone size: few
V gene: TRBV9
D gene: TRBD1

CDR3 DNA: TGTGCCATCAGTGAGCCCCCGGGACAACTGAACACTGAAGCTTTCTTT
CDR3 protein: CAISEPPGQLNTEAFF
J gene: TRBJ1-1
clone size: few
V gene: TRBV10-3
D gene: -

CDR3 DNA: TGTGCCAGCAGCTTTGAGAGGGGCTCAGCCAAAAACATTCAGTACTTC
CDR3 protein: CASSFERGSAKNIQYF
J gene: TRBJ2-4
clone size: -
V gene: TRBV7-2
D gene: -

CDR3 DNA: TGCAGTGCGTTCGGGACAGGGGGACGTGAGCAGTTCTTC
CDR3 protein: CSAFGTGGREQFF
J gene: TRBJ2-1
clone size: few
V gene: TRBV20-1
D gene: TRBD1

CDR3 DNA: TGTGCCAGCAGGCCCCCAGGGCCAACTGAAGCTTTCTTT
CDR3 protein: CASRPPGPTEAFF
J gene: TRBJ1-1
clone size: -
V gene: TRBV6-5
D gene: -

CDR3 DNA: TGTGCCAGCAGCTTAGCGCCTGGACTAGCGGACCAAGAGACCCAGTACTTC
CDR3 protein: CASSLAPGLADQETQYF
J gene: TRBJ2-5
clone size: -
V gene: TRBV7-9
D gene: TRBD2

CDR3 DNA: TGTGCCAGCTCTCTCGGACAGGCTGATAACTATGGCTACACCTTC
CDR3 protein: CASSLGQADNYGYTF
J gene: TRBJ1-2
clone size: few
V gene: TRBV18
D gene: TRBD1

CDR3 DNA: TGTGCCAGCAGCTTGGATTTACGGGGGACTACCGCTTTACAAAACTATGGCTACACCTTC
CDR3 protein: CASSLDLRGTTALQNYGYTF
J gene: TRBJ1-2
clone size: many
V gene: TRBV5-5
D gene: -

CDR3 DNA: TGCGCCAGCAGCTTGAGGTCAAGCTTGGGCAAAAACATTCAGTACTTC
CDR3 protein: CASSLRSSLGKNIQYF
J gene: TRBJ2-4
clone size: few
V gene: TRBV5-1
D gene: -

CDR3 DNA: TGTGCCACCAGCTCCCTAGCGGGGGAGTACAATGAGCAGTTCTTC
CDR3 protein: CATSSLAGEYNEQFF
J gene: TRBJ2-1
clone size: -
V gene: TRBV15
D gene: TRBD2

CDR3 DNA: TGTACCAGCAGTTTCGGGACAGGGGGTGGTCAGCCCCAGCATTTT
CDR3 protein: CTSSFGTGGGQPQHF
J gene: TRBJ1-5
clone size: once
V gene: TRBV27
D gene: TRBD1

CDR3 DNA: TGTGCCAGCAGCCAGGATACAACGTCGGCCGTTGAGCAGTTCTTC
CDR3 protein: CASSQDTTSAVEQFF
J gene: TRBJ2-1
clone size: few
V gene: TRBV7-9
D gene: -

CDR3 DNA: TGTGCCAGTAGTAGGAGGGCGGATCTCCTGGGAACTGAAGCTTTCTTT
CDR3 protein: CASSRRADLLGTEAFF
J gene: TRBJ1-1
clone size: -
V gene: TRBV19
D gene: -

CDR3 DNA: TGTGCCTGGAGTCGGGGACTAGAGCAGTTCTTC
CDR3 protein: CAWSRGLEQFF
J gene: TRBJ2-1
clone size: -
V gene: TRBV30
D gene: TRBD2

CDR3 DNA: TGTGCCAGCAGTTACAAGTCCCTTATAGAGACCCAGTACTTC
CDR3 protein: CASSYKSLIETQYF
J gene: TRBJ2-5
clone size: few
V gene: TRBV6-2/TRBV6-3
D gene: -

CDR3 DNA: TGTGCCAGCAGCTCACACAGACAGGGTTTGAATGGCTACACCTTC
CDR3 protein: CASSSHRQGLNGYTF
J gene: TRBJ1-2
clone size: -
V gene: TRBV7-2
D gene: TRBD1

CDR3 DNA: TGTGCCAGCAGCTTGGACAGGAGTACTGGAAACACCATATATTTT
CDR3 protein: CASSLDRSTGNTIYF
J gene: TRBJ1-3
clone size: -
V gene: TRBV7-8
D gene: TRBD1

CDR3 DNA: TGTGCCAGCAGCCATCAATGGGACACGGGAAACACTGAAGCTTTCTTT
CDR3 protein: CASSHQWDTGNTEAFF
J gene: TRBJ1-1
clone size: -
V gene: TRBV4-2
D gene: -

CDR3 DNA: TGTGCCAGCAGCAGGCGGGTAGGCGATGGCTACACCTTC
CDR3 protein: CASSRRVGDGYTF
J gene: TRBJ1-2
clone size: -
V gene: TRBV12-3/TRBV12-4
D gene: -

CDR3 DNA: TGTGCCAGCAGTAGGGTCCTTCCGCTCACCGATACGCAGTATTTT
CDR3 protein: CASSRVLPLTDTQYF
J gene: TRBJ2-3
clone size: few
V gene: TRBV27
D gene: -

CDR3 DNA: TGTGCCAGCAGTAGGACAGGGGTGAAAAATCAGCCCCAGCATTTT
CDR3 protein: CASSRTGVKNQPQHF
J gene: TRBJ1-5
clone size: -
V gene: TRBV12-3/TRBV12-4
D gene: TRBD1

CDR3 DNA: TGTGCCACCAGCAGAGCCGGGACAGGGGGAACTAATGAGCAGTTCTTC
CDR3 protein: CATSRAGTGGTNEQFF
J gene: TRBJ2-1
clone size: -
V gene: TRBV15
D gene: TRBD1

CDR3 DNA: TGTGCCAGCAGCTTTAGTGGCAGGGCTCCAGATACGCAGTATTTT
CDR3 protein: CASSFSGRAPDTQYF
J gene: TRBJ2-3
clone size: -
V gene: TRBV13
D gene: -

CDR3 DNA: TGTGCCAGCAGCAGCGGACAGGTTTATTATGGCTACACCTTC
CDR3 protein: CASSSGQVYYGYTF
J gene: TRBJ1-2
clone size: few
V gene: TRBV7-9
D gene: TRBD1

CDR3 DNA: TGTGCCAGCAGACAACAGGGGACTCAAGAGACCCAGTACTTC
CDR3 protein: CASRQQGTQETQYF
J gene: TRBJ2-5
clone size: few
V gene: TRBV6-2/TRBV6-3
D gene: -

CDR3 DNA: TGCAGTGCTCCTCCCGGCCGGGCTAACTATGGCTACACCTTC
CDR3 protein: CSAPPGRANYGYTF
J gene: TRBJ1-2
clone size: few
V gene: TRBV20-1
D gene: -